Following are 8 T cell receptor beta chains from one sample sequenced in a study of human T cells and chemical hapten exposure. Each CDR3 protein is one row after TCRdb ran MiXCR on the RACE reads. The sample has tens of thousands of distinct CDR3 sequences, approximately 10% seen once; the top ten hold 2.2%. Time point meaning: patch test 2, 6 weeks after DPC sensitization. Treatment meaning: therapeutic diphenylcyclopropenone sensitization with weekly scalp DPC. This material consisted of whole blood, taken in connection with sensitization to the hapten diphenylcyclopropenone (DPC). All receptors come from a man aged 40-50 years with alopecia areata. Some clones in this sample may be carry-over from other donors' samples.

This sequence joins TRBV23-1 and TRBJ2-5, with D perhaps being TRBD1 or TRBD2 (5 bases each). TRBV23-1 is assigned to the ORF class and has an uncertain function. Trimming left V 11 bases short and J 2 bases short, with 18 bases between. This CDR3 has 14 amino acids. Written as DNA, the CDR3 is TGCGCCGGGGACGTACACAGGTTTCAAGAGACCCAGTACTTC. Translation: CAGDVHRFQETQYF.

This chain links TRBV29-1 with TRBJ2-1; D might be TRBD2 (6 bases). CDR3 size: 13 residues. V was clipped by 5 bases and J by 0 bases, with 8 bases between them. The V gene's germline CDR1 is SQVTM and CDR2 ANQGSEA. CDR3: CSVLAPSYNEQFF. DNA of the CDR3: TGCAGCGTTCTAGCGCCCTCCTACAATGAGCAGTTCTTC.

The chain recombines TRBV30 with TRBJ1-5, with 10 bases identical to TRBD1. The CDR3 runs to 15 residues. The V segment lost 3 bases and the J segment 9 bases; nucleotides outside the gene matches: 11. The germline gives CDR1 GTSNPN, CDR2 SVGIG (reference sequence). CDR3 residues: CAWSRAGTGVTPQHF. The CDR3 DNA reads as TGTGCCTGGAGCAGGGCAGGGACAGGGGTCACGCCCCAGCATTTT.

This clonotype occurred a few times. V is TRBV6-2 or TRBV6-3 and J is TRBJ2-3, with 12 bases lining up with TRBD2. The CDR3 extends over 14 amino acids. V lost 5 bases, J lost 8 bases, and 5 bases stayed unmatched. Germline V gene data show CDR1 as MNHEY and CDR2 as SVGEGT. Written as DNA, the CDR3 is TGTGCCAGCAGTGAGGGACTAGCGGGCGGTACGCAGTATTTT. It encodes CASSEGLAGGTQYF.

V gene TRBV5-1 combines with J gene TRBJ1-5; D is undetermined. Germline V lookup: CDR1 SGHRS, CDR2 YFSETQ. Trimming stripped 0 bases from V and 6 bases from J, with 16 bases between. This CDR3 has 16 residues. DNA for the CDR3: TGCGCCAGCAGCTTGGATGGCCTCGGTGGCATTCAGCCCCAGCATTTT. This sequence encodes CASSLDGLGGIQPQHF.

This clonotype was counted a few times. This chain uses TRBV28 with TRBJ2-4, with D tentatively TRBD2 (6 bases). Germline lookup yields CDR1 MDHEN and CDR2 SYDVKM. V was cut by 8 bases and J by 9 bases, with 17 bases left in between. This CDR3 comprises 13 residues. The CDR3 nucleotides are TGTGCCAGCGGGGACTTAGGAGTTTTCATTCAGTACTTC. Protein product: CASGDLGVFIQYF.

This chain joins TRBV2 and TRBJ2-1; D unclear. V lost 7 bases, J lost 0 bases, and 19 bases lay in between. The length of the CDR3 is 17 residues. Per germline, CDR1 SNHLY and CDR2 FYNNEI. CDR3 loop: CASTPLLAENSYNEQFF. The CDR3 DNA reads TGTGCCAGCACCCCTCTCTTAGCCGAGAACTCCTACAATGAGCAGTTCTTC.

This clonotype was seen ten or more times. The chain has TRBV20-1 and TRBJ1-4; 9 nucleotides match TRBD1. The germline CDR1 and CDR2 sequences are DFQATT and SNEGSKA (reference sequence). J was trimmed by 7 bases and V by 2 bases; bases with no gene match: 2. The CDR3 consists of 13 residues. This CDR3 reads CSARTGGLEKLFF. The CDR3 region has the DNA TGCAGTGCTAGAACAGGGGGCCTTGAAAAACTGTTTTTT.